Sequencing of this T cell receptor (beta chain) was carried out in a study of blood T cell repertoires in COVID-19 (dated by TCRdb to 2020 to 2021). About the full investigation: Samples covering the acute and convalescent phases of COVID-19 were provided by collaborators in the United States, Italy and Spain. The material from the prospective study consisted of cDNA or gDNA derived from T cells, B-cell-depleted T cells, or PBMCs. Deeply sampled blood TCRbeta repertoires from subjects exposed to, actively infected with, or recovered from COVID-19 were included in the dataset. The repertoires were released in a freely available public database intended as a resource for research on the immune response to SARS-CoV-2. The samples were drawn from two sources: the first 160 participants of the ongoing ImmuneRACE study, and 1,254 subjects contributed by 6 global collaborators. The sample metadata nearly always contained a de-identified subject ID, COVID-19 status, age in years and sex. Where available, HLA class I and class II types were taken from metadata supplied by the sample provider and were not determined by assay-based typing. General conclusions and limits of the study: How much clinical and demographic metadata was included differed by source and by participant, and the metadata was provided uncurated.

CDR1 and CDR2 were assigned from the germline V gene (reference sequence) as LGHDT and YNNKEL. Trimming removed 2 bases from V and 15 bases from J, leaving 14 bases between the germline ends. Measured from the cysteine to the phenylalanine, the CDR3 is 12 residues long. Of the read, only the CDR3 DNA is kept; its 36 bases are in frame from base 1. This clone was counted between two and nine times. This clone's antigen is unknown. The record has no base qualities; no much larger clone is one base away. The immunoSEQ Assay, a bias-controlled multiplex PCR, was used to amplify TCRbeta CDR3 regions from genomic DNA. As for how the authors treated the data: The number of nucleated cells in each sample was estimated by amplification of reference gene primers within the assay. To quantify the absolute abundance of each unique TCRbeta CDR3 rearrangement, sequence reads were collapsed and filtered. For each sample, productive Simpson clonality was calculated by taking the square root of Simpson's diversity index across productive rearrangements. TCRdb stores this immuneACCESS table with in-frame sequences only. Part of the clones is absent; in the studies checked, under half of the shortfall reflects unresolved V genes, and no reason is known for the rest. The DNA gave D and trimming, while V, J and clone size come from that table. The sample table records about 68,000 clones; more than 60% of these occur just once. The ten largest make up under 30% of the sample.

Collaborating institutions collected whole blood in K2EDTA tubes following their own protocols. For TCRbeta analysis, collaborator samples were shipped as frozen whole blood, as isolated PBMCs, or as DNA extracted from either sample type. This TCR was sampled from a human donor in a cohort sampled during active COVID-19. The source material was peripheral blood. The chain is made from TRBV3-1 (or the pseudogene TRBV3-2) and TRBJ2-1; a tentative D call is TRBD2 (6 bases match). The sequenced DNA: TGTGCCAGCAGCCAAAAGTGGGAGGCTCTGTTCTTC. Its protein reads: CASSQKWEALFF.